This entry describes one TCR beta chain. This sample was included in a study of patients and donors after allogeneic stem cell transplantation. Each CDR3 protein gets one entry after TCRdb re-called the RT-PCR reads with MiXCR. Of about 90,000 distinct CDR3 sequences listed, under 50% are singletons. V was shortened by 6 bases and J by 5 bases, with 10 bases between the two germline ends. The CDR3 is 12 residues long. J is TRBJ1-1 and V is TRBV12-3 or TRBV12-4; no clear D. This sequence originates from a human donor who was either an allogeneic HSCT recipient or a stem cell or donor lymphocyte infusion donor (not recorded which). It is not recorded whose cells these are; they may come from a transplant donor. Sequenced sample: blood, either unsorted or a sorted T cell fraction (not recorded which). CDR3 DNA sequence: TGTGCCAGCAGGCCCGAGAAGACTGAAGCTTTCTTT. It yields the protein CASRPEKTEAFF.